A selection of T cell receptor beta chains follows, all from one sample in a study of T cells in Graves' hyperthyroidism and ophthalmopathy. A single record per CDR3 protein comes from TCRdb applying MiXCR to the multiplex PCR reads. The sample holds over 400,000 distinct CDR3 sequences; about 22% are singletons and the top ten take approximately 49%. Sequencing input: blood. Source of these receptors: a woman between 65 and 79 years old with Graves' ophthalmopathy. Both conserved end residues are part of each CDR3.

v_call cdr3_aa
TRBV29-1 CSAGQGLMNTEAFF
TRBV11-2 CASSARVRGANVLTF
TRBV11-1 CASSLVYGGEQFF
TRBV27 CASSTWTGSSYNEQFF
TRBV11-2 CASSSAGLSGNTIYF
TRBV7-3 CASSLTGNGLNTGELFF
TRBV10-3 CAISGVIAGYEQYF
TRBV12-3/TRBV12-4 CASSLVLAGGGVLHNEQFF
TRBV15 CATSRRGLAGVDNEQFF
TRBV20-1 CSARGLAAYEQYF
TRBV20-1 CSASGAGAYEQYF
TRBV3-1 CASRKTTGKSEQFF
TRBV20-1 CSASGLWEQPQHF